These 25 T cell receptor beta chains originate from one sample sequenced in a study of shared clonotypes between healthy human individuals. Profiling relied on immunoSEQ multiplex PCR, and the TCRdb table lists in-frame clones only, not all of them. Here the sample spans more than 1 million clones, about 84% being singletons. The material sequenced was memory CD4+ T cells from PBMCs. As to subset: CD45RA-negative fraction. These receptors all stem from a man aged 18-30 years in good health. Some clones in this sample may be carry-over from other donors' samples.

A word on this clone: A much larger clone lies one base from this, so it may be a read error. The chain joins TRBV11-2 to TRBJ1-5, with no clear D. Trimming took off 1 base at V and 6 bases at J, with 4 bases between the two ends. This CDR3 contains 12 residues. The germline CDR1 and CDR2 sequences are SGHAT and FQNNGV. CDR3 region: CASSLVGQPQHF. In DNA form, the CDR3 reads TGTGCCAGCAGCTTAGTGGGTCAGCCCCAGCATTTT.

The chain is built from TRBV5-1 and TRBJ2-3, with 7 bases matching TRBD2. This CDR3 contains 15 residues. V gave up 4 bases and J gave up 2 bases; unmatched junction bases: 7. CDR1 is SGHRS and CDR2 is YFSETQ in the germline V gene. As DNA, the CDR3 is TGCGCCAGCAGCCGGGACCGGGGGGTCACAGATACGCAGTATTTT. It yields the protein CASSRDRGVTDTQYF.

The chain links TRBV6-5 to TRBJ1-5; the match to TRBD1 covers 8 bases. Germline trimming cut 6 bases from V and 7 bases from J; bases unmatched to any gene: 8. Germline V gene sequence: CDR1 MNHEY, CDR2 SVGAGI. This CDR3 is built from 14 residues. The CDR3 DNA is TGTGCCAGCAGACGACAGGGGAGCCGCCAGCCCCAGCATTTT. This sequence encodes CASRRQGSRQPQHF.

The rearrangement uses TRBV7-2 and TRBJ1-1, with TRBD1 matching 8 bases. The CDR3 contains 17 residues. The germline V gene encodes CDR1 SGHTA and CDR2 FQGNSA. Trimming at V came to 5 bases and at J to 5 bases, leaving 16 bases not matched to a gene. The CDR3 here is CASSLRALQGAGTEAFF. The CDR3 DNA is TGTGCCAGCAGCCTACGGGCCTTGCAGGGGGCTGGAACTGAAGCTTTCTTT.

The V and J genes are TRBV28 and TRBJ2-7; tentatively, D is TRBD1 (6 bases). Trimming removed 6 bases at V and 5 bases at J, with 20 bases between. The CDR3 runs to 15 residues. CDR1 and CDR2 from the germline V gene are MDHEN and SYDVKM. CDR3 bases: TGTGCCAGCAGGGGTATCGGACAGCCCCGCCACGAGCAGTACTTC. Its protein is CASRGIGQPRHEQYF. The full variable domain, rest sourced from reference TRBV28 and TRBJ2-7, is DVKVTQSSRYLVKRTGEKVFLECVQDMDHENMFWYRQDPGLGLRLIYFSYDVKMKEKGDIPEGYSVSREKKERFSLILESASTNQTSMYLCASRGIGQPRHEQYFGPGTRLTVT.

The gene calls are TRBV4-2 and TRBJ2-2; D is undetermined. The CDR3 extends over 15 amino acids. Germline CDR1 LGHNA, CDR2 YNFKEQ. V shed 0 bases and J shed 0 bases, with 5 bases lying between them. Here the CDR3 reads CASSQELTNTGELFF. The CDR3 DNA follows: TGTGCCAGCAGCCAAGAACTAACGAACACCGGGGAGCTGTTTTTT.

This chain links TRBV5-1 with TRBJ1-1; D may be TRBD1 (5 bases). CDR3 length: 15 amino acids. Trimming removed 0 bases at V and 3 bases at J, with 12 bases between. Germline V gene lookup returns CDR1 SGHRS and CDR2 YFSETQ. CDR3 sequence: CASSLARASDTEAFF. The CDR3 DNA is TGCGCCAGCAGCTTGGCCAGGGCTTCGGACACTGAAGCTTTCTTT.

The chain uses TRBV7-2 and TRBJ2-3; D perhaps matches TRBD1 (6 bases). The V end was cut by 5 bases, the J end by 2 bases, with 20 bases between. Germline lookup yields CDR1 SGHTA and CDR2 FQGNSA. This CDR3 is 17 amino acids long. CDR3 amino acids: CASSKSSGAGDTDTQYF. In DNA form, the CDR3 reads TGTGCCAGCAGCAAATCATCCGGGGCAGGGGACACAGATACGCAGTATTTT.

The chain couples TRBV9 to TRBJ1-2; 9 nucleotides match TRBD1. The junction had 11 bases not matched to a gene; V was cut back by 0 bases and J by 8 bases. The length of the CDR3 is 16 residues. Looked up from germline, CDR1 is SGDLS and CDR2 is YYNGEE. The CDR3 reads CASSVGIGTGNSGYTF. The CDR3 region has the DNA TGTGCCAGCAGCGTAGGAATAGGGACAGGGAATAGCGGCTACACCTTC.

The table lists this clone with a few counts. The rearrangement links TRBV28 to TRBJ2-1; TRBD1 might be the D (6 bases). The germline CDR1 and CDR2 sequences are MDHEN and SYDVKM. The CDR3 extends over 16 amino acids. V was trimmed by 5 bases and J by 1 base, leaving 15 bases between them. CDR3 sequence: CASSTYRARSYNEQFF. For the CDR3, the DNA is TGTGCCAGCAGTACATACAGGGCCCGATCCTACAATGAGCAGTTCTTC.

The chain recombines TRBV28 with TRBJ2-2, with 9 bases aligning to TRBD2. Germline CDR1 MDHEN, CDR2 SYDVKM. This CDR3 has 16 amino acids. V trimming: 2 bases; J trimming: 3 bases; junction bases outside the gene matches: 4. The CDR3 DNA follows: TGTGCCAGCAGTTTAGGCGGGAGGGGGGACACCGGGGAGCTGTTTTTT. Protein product: CASSLGGRGDTGELFF.

Only one count was recorded for this clone. The chain is built from TRBV11-3 and TRBJ1-2, with D tentatively TRBD1 (6 bases). Germline-derived CDR1 and CDR2 are SGHNT and YENEEA. V was cut by 1 base and J by 7 bases, with 13 bases left in between. This CDR3 spans 14 amino acids. Written as DNA, the CDR3 is TGTGCCAGCAGCTTAGTGGGGACACGGCCTGGCTACACCTTC. This translates into CASSLVGTRPGYTF. The full variable domain, in which reference TRBV11-3 and TRBJ1-2 provide the parts outside the CDR3, is EAGVVQSPRYKIIEKKQPVAFWCNPISGHNTLYWYLQNLGQGPELLIRYENEEAVDDSQLPKDRFSAERLKGVDSTLKIQPAELGDSAVYLCASSLVGTRPGYTFGSGTRLTVV.

The chain has TRBV9 and TRBJ2-2, with 10 bases lining up with TRBD2. After removal of 3 bases from V and 4 bases from J, the junction contained 6 bases not matched to a gene. This CDR3 comprises 16 residues. The germline V gene encodes CDR1 SGDLS and CDR2 YYNGEE. The CDR3 DNA sequence: TGTGCCAGCAGCGCCACTAGCGGGATATCCACCGGGGAGCTGTTTTTT. Protein sequence: CASSATSGISTGELFF.

In nucleotides, the CDR3 is TGCGCCAGCAGGGACAGGGAGGACTATGGCTACACCTTC. This encodes CASRDREDYGYTF. The V and J genes are TRBV10-2 and TRBJ1-2; TRBD1 matches 8 bases. The length of the CDR3 is 13 residues. The germline V gene has CDR1 WSHSY and CDR2 SAAADI. The V and J ends lost 6 bases and 3 bases, in that order; junction bases with no gene match: 3.

The chain has TRBV14 and TRBJ2-3; no clear D. V was cut by 2 bases and J by 3 bases, with 3 bases left in between. The germline V gene has CDR1 SGHDN and CDR2 FVKESK. The CDR3 covers 12 residues. The CDR3 region has the DNA TGTGCCAGCAGCCAACAGACAGATACGCAGTATTTT. It specifies CASSQQTDTQYF. The variable domain in full, with the rest retrieved from reference TRBV14 and TRBJ2-3, is EAGVTQFPSHSVIEKGQTVTLRCDPISGHDNLYWYRRVMGKEIKFLLHFVKESKQDESGMPNNRFLAERTGGTYSTLKVQPAELEDSGVYFCASSQQTDTQYFGPGTRLTVL.

The rearrangement joins TRBV29-1 to TRBJ2-1; 11 nucleotides agree with TRBD1. The CDR3 runs 17 residues. The J segment lost 6 bases and the V segment lost 3 bases, leaving 13 bases of the junction unmatched. Germline V lookup: CDR1 SQVTM, CDR2 ANQGSEA. CDR3 loop: CSVDGQGAIRVINEQFF. CDR3 sequence (DNA): TGCAGCGTTGACGGACAGGGGGCGATTCGGGTTATCAATGAGCAGTTCTTC.

The chain combines TRBV6-1 with TRBJ2-7, with 10 bases matching TRBD1. In germline, CDR1 is MNHNS, CDR2 SASEGT. Unmatched junction bases numbered 11, after V lost 7 bases and J lost 5 bases. The CDR3 runs to 15 residues. This CDR3 reads CASTRGQGVMNEQYF. DNA of the CDR3: TGTGCCAGCACCAGAGGACAGGGGGTGATGAACGAGCAGTACTTC.

The chain joins TRBV28 to TRBJ2-7; 7 bases fit TRBD2. The length of the CDR3 is 15 residues. The germline V gene encodes CDR1 MDHEN and CDR2 SYDVKM. The junction had 12 bases not matched to a gene; V was cut back by 6 bases and J by 4 bases. Here the CDR3 reads CASSPWGSGLYEQYF. CDR3 nucleotides: TGTGCCAGCAGCCCCTGGGGTAGCGGGCTTTACGAGCAGTACTTC. Full variable domain (outside the CDR3, taken from reference TRBV28 and TRBJ2-7): DVKVTQSSRYLVKRTGEKVFLECVQDMDHENMFWYRQDPGLGLRLIYFSYDVKMKEKGDIPEGYSVSREKKERFSLILESASTNQTSMYLCASSPWGSGLYEQYFGPGTRLTVT.

In the case of this clone: The same CDR3 can be traced to other DNA sequences in this sample. The chain has TRBV5-1 and TRBJ2-7; weak D call: TRBD1 (5 bases). This CDR3 comprises 14 residues. The germline V gene encodes CDR1 SGHRS and CDR2 YFSETQ. Trimming took 4 bases from V and 1 from J, leaving 12 bases between them. The CDR3 bases are TGCGCCAGCAGCCAAGGTCCAGGGTCCTACGAGCAGTACTTC. Translated, it gives CASSQGPGSYEQYF. The full variable domain, rest sourced from reference TRBV5-1 and TRBJ2-7, is KAGVTQTPRYLIKTRGQQVTLSCSPISGHRSVSWYQQTPGQGLQFLFEYFSETQRNKGNFPGRFSGRQFSNSRSEMNVSTLELGDSALYLCASSQGPGSYEQYFGPGTRLTVT.

The chain links TRBV5-1 to TRBJ2-3; 7 bases map to TRBD1. CDR3 length equals 14 residues. The trim removed 3 bases at V and 7 bases at J, leaving 8 bases unmatched. Germline V gives CDR1 SGHRS, CDR2 YFSETQ. CDR3 region: CASSYGDSENTQYF. The CDR3, as DNA: TGCGCCAGCAGCTACGGGGACAGTGAGAATACGCAGTATTTT.

The CDR3 here is CASRRTFADRTEAFF. The CDR3 DNA is TGTGCCAGCAGGAGGACCTTCGCAGACAGGACTGAAGCTTTCTTT. This chain joins TRBV25-1 and TRBJ1-1, with a weak D call TRBD1 (6 bases). Germline V gene lookup returns CDR1 MGHDK and CDR2 SYGVNS. CDR3 length: 15 residues. Trimming took off 6 bases at V and 5 bases at J, with 19 bases between the two ends.

The table lists this clone with many counts. This chain connects TRBV27 to TRBJ2-1; 8 bases line up with TRBD2. CDR1 and CDR2 (germline): MNHEY, SMNVEV (reference sequence). CDR3 length: 16 residues. V was clipped by 6 bases and J by 2 bases; unmatched bases: 9. The CDR3 reads CASSPEVSGTYNEQFF. CDR3 nucleotide sequence: TGTGCCAGCAGCCCCGAGGTTAGCGGGACCTACAATGAGCAGTTCTTC.

This sequence joins TRBV7-2 and TRBJ2-5, with D possibly TRBD1 on 5 matching bases. The V and J ends lost 1 base and 3 bases respectively, with 9 bases between them. In germline, CDR1 is SGHTA, CDR2 FQGNSA. This CDR3 is 14 amino acids long. CDR3 amino acids: CASSLERQKETQYF. The CDR3 bases are TGTGCCAGCAGCTTAGAGAGACAGAAAGAGACCCAGTACTTC.

The V call is TRBV7-2, the J call TRBJ2-7; tentatively, D is TRBD2 (5 bases). Between the trimmed V and J ends, which lost 8 bases and 0 bases, there was a span of 11 bases. Germline CDR1 SGHTA, CDR2 FQGNSA. The CDR3 has 13 residues. CDR3 sequence: CASGTSSSYEQYF. CDR3 nucleotide sequence: TGTGCCAGCGGAACTAGTTCCTCCTACGAGCAGTACTTC. Drawing the rest from reference TRBV7-2 and TRBJ2-7, the complete variable domain is GAGVSQSPSNKVTEKGKDVELRCDPISGHTALYWYRQSLGQGLEFLIYFQGNSAPDKSGLPSDRFSAERTGGSVSTLTIQRTQQEDSAVYLCASGTSSSYEQYFGPGTRLTVT.

The chain combines TRBV27 with TRBJ2-1; 7 bases align to TRBD2. The germline V gene encodes CDR1 MNHEY and CDR2 SMNVEV (reference sequence). Losses at the gene ends were 0 bases for V and 11 bases for J; bases not matched to a gene: 10. The CDR3 runs 15 residues. The CDR3 loop reads CASSLSASGKQKQFF. CDR3 sequence (DNA): TGTGCCAGCAGTTTATCCGCTAGCGGAAAGCAGAAGCAGTTCTTC.